The 5 T cell receptor beta chains reported below all come from one sample, sequenced in a study of OX40 agonist ivuxolimab in advanced cancers. Profiling relied on immunoSEQ multiplex PCR, and the TCRdb table lists in-frame clones only, not all of them. The sample contains some 75,000 clones, 65% to 90% of which appear only once. Here the sequenced sample was CD4+ or CD8+ T cells sorted from blood, taken in a trial of the OX40 agonist ivuxolimab. The receptors were sampled from an adult with an advanced solid tumor such as melanoma, head and neck, liver or kidney cancer.

This chain uses TRBV7-9 with TRBJ1-5, with no clear D. V gave up 5 bases and J gave up 4 bases, with 15 bases separating them. Germline V CDR1 and CDR2: SEHNR, FQNEAQ (reference sequence). This CDR3 is 15 amino acids long. CDR3 sequence reads: CASSEGRTQNQPQHF. The CDR3 nucleotides read TGTGCCAGCAGCGAAGGTCGGACTCAAAATCAGCCCCAGCATTTT. The full variable domain, completed using reference TRBV7-9 and TRBJ1-5, is DTGVSQNPRHKITKRGQNVTFRCDPISEHNRLYWYRQTLGQGPEFLTYFQNEAQLEKSRLLSDRFSAERPKGSFSTLEIQRTEQGDSAMYLCASSEGRTQNQPQHFGDGTRLSIL.

V and J are TRBV18 and TRBJ1-2; TRBD1 is a possible D gene (5 bases). Germline CDR1 reads KGHSH; CDR2 reads LQKENI. Trimming pared 6 bases from V and 4 bases from J, leaving 27 bases between. CDR3 length: 18 amino acids. The CDR3 bases are TGTGCCAGCTCCCCGAACCGGGGCGGCAGGGAGCACCCCTATGGCTACACCTTC. It translates to CASSPNRGGREHPYGYTF.

V gene TRBV12-5 combines with J gene TRBJ1-1, with TRBD1 as a possible D gene (5 bases). V lost 7 bases and J lost 7, with 19 bases in between. Germline assignment: CDR1 LGHNT and CDR2 FRNRAP. This CDR3 region has 14 residues. DNA for the CDR3: TGTGCTAGTGACGCGGGGACCTTGGGGGGTGAAGCTTTCTTT. This codes for CASDAGTLGGEAFF. The variable domain in full, with the rest retrieved from reference TRBV12-5 and TRBJ1-1, is DARVTQTPRHKVTEMGQEVTMRCQPILGHNTVFWYRQTMMQGLELLAYFRNRAPLDDSGMPKDRFSAEMPDATLATLKIQPSEPRDSAVYFCASDAGTLGGEAFFGQGTRLTVV.

The chain couples TRBV5-1 to TRBJ1-2; D may be TRBD1 (6 bases). V lost 4 bases, J lost 4 bases, and 11 bases lay in between. This CDR3 spans 13 amino acids. Looked up from germline, CDR1 is SGHRS and CDR2 is YFSETQ. DNA for the CDR3: TGCGCCAGCAGCGTCGGACAGAGCTATGGCTACACCTTC. The encoded protein is CASSVGQSYGYTF.

The chain links TRBV9 to TRBJ1-6, with D perhaps TRBD1 (5 bases). Trimming pared 2 bases from V and 0 bases from J, leaving 12 bases between. The CDR3 is made up of 17 amino acids. Germline lookup yields CDR1 SGDLS and CDR2 YYNGEE. The CDR3 reads CASSVGLGRSYNSPLHF. DNA of the CDR3: TGTGCCAGCAGCGTGGGTTTGGGACGCTCCTATAATTCACCCCTCCACTTT. Based on the CDR3 plus reference TRBV9 and TRBJ1-6, the full variable domain is DSGVTQTPKHLITATGQRVTLRCSPRSGDLSVYWYQQSLDQGLQFLIQYYNGEERAKGNILERFSAQQFPDLHSELNLSSLELGDSALYFCASSVGLGRSYNSPLHFGNGTRLTVT.